The clone carrying this T cell receptor beta chain was seen a single time. Its antigen remains unknown. This sample is drawn from a study of graft-versus-host responses after intestinal transplantation. Study-wide results and caveats: Allografts of one patient group, those with graft-donor T cell macrochimerism, had high graft-versus-host to host-versus-graft clonal ratios.

Here immunoSEQ multiplex PCR was the method, and the copy in TCRdb shows in-frame clones only, minus some. The data contain approximately 90,000 clones, roughly 90% of them singletons. V shed 5 bases and J 5 bases; nucleotides not matched to a gene: 8. CDR3 length: 14 residues. Germline loops: CDR1 SEHNR, CDR2 FQNEAQ (reference sequence). The sequence was collected from a human donor who was the organ donor for an intestinal transplant. The gene calls are TRBV7-9 and TRBJ2-5; TRBD1 agrees at 7 bases. The sample here was unstimulated CD8+ T cells sorted from spleen or lymph node cells, taken before transplant. The CDR3 reads CASSPSTGSETQYF. The CDR3, as DNA: TGTGCCAGCAGCCCGTCGACAGGGTCGGAGACCCAGTACTTC.